This T cell receptor (beta chain) comes out of a study of shared clonotypes between healthy human individuals. Study context: Donors consisted of a couple of women and a few men between 18 and 49. Regarding the study as a whole: Enrolling few donors narrowed the genetic and exposure-history diversity that was represented. Clonotype sharing across donors was expected to vary with sequencing depth.

About this clone itself: Antigen unknown.

TCRdb keeps only in-frame clones here, not all; method: immunoSEQ multiplex PCR. The sample has approximately 500,000 clones; about four fifths are singletons. Participating donors were healthy, HIV-negative adults free of recent acute infections or vaccinations. Sequencing input: PBMCs. This receptor was identified in a woman aged 40 to 49 in good health. Some clones in this sample may be carry-over from other donors' samples.

CDR3 sequence: CASSVAQGTGELFF. CDR3 DNA: TGTGCCAGTAGTGTCGCCCAGGGGACCGGGGAGCTGTTTTTT. The chain couples TRBV19 to TRBJ2-2; a possible D gene is TRBD1 (6 bases). The CDR3 has 14 amino acids. Trimming cost V 5 bases and J 5 bases, with 12 bases left between them. From germline, CDR1 is LNHDA and CDR2 SQIVND (reference sequence).